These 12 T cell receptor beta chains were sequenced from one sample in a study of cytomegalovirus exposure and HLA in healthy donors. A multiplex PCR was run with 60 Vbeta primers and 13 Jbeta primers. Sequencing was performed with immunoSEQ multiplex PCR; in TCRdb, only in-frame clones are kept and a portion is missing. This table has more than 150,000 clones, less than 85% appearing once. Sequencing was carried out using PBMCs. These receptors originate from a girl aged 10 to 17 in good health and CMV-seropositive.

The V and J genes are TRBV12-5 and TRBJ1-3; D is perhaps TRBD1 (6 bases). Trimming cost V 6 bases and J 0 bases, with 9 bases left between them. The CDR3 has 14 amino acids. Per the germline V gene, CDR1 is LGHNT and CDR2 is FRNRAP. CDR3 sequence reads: CASGGTTSGNTIYF. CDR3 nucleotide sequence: TGTGCTAGTGGGGGGACAACCTCTGGAAACACCATATATTTT.

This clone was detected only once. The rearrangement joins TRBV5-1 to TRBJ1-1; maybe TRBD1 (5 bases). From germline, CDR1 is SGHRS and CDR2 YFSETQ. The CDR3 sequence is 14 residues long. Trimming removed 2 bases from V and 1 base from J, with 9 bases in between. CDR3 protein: CASSFSQGNTEAFF. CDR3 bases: TGCGCCAGCAGCTTCTCTCAGGGGAACACTGAAGCTTTCTTT.

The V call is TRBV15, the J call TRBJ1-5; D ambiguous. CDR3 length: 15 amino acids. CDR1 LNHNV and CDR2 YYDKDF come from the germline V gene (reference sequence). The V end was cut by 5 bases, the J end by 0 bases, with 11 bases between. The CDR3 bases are TGTGCCACCAGCTTACCCAGAGGTAGCAATCAGCCCCAGCATTTT. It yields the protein CATSLPRGSNQPQHF. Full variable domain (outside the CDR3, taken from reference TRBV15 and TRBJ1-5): DAMVIQNPRYQVTQFGKPVTLSCSQTLNHNVMYWYQQKSSQAPKLLFHYYDKDFNNEADTPDNFQSRRPNTSFCFLDIRSPGLGDTAMYLCATSLPRGSNQPQHFGDGTRLSIL.

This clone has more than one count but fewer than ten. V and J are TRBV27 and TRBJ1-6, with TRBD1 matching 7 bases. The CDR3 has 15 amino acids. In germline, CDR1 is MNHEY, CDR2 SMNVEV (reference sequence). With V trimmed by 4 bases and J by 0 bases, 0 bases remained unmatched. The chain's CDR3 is CASSSGGSYNSPLHF. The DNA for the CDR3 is TGTGCCAGCAGTTCAGGGGGCTCCTATAATTCACCCCTCCACTTT.

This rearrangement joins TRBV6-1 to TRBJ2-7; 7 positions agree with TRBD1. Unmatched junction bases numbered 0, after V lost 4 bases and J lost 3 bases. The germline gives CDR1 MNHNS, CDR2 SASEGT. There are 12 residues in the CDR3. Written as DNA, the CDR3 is TGTGCCAGCAGTGGGGACAGCTACGAGCAGTACTTC. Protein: CASSGDSYEQYF.

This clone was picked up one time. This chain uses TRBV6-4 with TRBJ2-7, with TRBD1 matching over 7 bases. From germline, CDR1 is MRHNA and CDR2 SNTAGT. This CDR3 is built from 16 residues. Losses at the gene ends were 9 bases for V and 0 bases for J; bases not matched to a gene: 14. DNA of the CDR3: TGTGCCAGTTCGACAGGGACGCTAAAAACCTCCTACGAGCAGTACTTC. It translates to CASSTGTLKTSYEQYF.

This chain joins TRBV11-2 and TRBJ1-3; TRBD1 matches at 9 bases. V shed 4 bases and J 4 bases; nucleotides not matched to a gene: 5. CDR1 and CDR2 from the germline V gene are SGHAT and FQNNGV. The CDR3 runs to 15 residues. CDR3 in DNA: TGTGCCAGCAGCTCCGGACAGGGGCGCGGAAACACCATATATTTT. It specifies CASSSGQGRGNTIYF. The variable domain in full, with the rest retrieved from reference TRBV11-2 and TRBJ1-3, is EAGVAQSPRYKIIEKRQSVAFWCNPISGHATLYWYQQILGQGPKLLIQFQNNGVVDDSQLPKDRFSAERLKGVDSTLKIQPAKLEDSAVYLCASSSGQGRGNTIYFGEGSWLTVV.

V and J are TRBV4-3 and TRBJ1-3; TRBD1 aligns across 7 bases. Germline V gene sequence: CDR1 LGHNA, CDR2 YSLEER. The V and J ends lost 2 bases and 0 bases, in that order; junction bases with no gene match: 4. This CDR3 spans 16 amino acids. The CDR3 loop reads CASSQQTGSSGNTIYF. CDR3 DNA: TGCGCCAGCAGCCAACAGACAGGGAGCTCTGGAAACACCATATATTTT.

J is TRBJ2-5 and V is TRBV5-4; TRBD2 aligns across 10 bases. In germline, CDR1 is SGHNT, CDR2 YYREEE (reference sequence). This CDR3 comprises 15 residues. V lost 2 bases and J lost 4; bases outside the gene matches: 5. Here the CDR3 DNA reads TGTGCCAGCAGCTTAGCGGGGGGGAGTCGAGAGACCCAGTACTTC. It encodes CASSLAGGSRETQYF. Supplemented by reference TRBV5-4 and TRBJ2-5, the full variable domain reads ETGVTQSPTHLIKTRGQQVTLRCSSQSGHNTVSWYQQALGQGPQFIFQYYREEENGRGNFPPRFSGLQFPNYSSELNVNALELDDSALYLCASSLAGGSRETQYFGPGTRLLVL.

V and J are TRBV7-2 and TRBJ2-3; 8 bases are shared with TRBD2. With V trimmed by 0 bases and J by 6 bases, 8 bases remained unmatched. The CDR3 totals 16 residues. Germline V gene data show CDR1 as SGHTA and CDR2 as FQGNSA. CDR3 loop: CASSLAPGGGGDTQYF. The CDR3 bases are TGTGCCAGCAGCTTAGCGCCGGGGGGCGGGGGGGATACGCAGTATTTT. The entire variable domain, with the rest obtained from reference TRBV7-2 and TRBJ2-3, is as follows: GAGVSQSPSNKVTEKGKDVELRCDPISGHTALYWYRQSLGQGLEFLIYFQGNSAPDKSGLPSDRFSAERTGGSVSTLTIQRTQQEDSAVYLCASSLAPGGGGDTQYFGPGTRLTVL.

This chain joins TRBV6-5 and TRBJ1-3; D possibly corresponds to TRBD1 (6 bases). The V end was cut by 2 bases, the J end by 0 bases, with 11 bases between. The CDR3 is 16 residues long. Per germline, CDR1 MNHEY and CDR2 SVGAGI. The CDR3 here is CASSYGQKGSGNTIYF. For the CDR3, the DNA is TGTGCCAGCAGTTACGGACAGAAGGGCTCTGGAAACACCATATATTTT.

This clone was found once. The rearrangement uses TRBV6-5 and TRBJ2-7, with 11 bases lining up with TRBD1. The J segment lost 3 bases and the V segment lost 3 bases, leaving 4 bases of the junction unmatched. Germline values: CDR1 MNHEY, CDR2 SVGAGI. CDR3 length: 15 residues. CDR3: CASSYWGQGVYEQYF. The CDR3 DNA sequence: TGTGCCAGCAGTTATTGGGGACAGGGGGTCTACGAGCAGTACTTC.